This T cell receptor (beta chain) was profiled in a study of early T cells in non-severe SARS-CoV-2 infection. MiXCR was run by TCRdb on the 5' RACE reads, yielding one entry per CDR3 protein. Of more than 65,000 distinct CDR3 sequences in the sample, roughly 4.8% were seen once. V lost 4 bases to trimming and J lost 5 bases; unmatched junction nucleotides: 6. The CDR3 runs to 13 residues. CDR1 is SQVTM, CDR2 ANQGSEA, per germline. The sample consisted of whole blood, taken at baseline. The V call is TRBV29-1, the J call TRBJ2-7, with 9 nucleotides matching TRBD1. The TCR originated in an adult who was a healthcare worker with PCR-confirmed SARS-CoV-2 infection or an uninfected control (not recorded which). The donor label of this sample is uncertain. In nucleotides, the CDR3 is TGCAGCGTTGCGGTGGGACAGGGTAACGAGCAGTACTTC. It codes for CSVAVGQGNEQYF.